This TCR beta chain appears in the sequencing data of a study of vaccination and CD4 T cells after COVID-19. Across the whole study: Stimuli were overlapping spike peptide pools of SARS-CoV-2 and three common cold coronaviruses (HCoV-NL63, HCoV-OC43, HCoV-229E).

This clonotype is a singleton in its sample. Antigen specificity is unknown. The CDR3 runs 13 residues. Trimming took 0 bases from V and 5 from J, leaving 5 bases between them. Germline V CDR1 and CDR2: MNHNS, SASEGT. The Oncomine TCR Beta short-read assay sequenced DNA from cultured CD4+ T cells. TCRdb re-derived calls from the PCR reads in MiXCR, one entry per CDR3 protein. The sample lists about 18,000 distinct CDR3 sequences, around 80% occurring once. Documented treatment: approximately nine-day PBMC culture with coronavirus spike peptide pools or control peptides (ViraFEST assay). This chain connects TRBV6-1 to TRBJ1-5, with D uncertain. The receptor's source is a human donor who received a COVID-19 vaccine. Material: CD4+ T cells from blood, cultured in vitro, obtained after SARS-CoV-2 vaccination. The CDR3 coding sequence is TGTGCCAGCAGTGAAGCGGGTTATCAGCCCCAGCATTTT. Translation: CASSEAGYQPQHF.